The entry below describes one T cell receptor beta chain. This entry belongs to a study of blood T cell repertoires in COVID-19. Across the whole study: The United States, Italy and Spain were the sources of the acute and convalescent COVID-19 samples. T cells, B-cell-depleted T cells, or PBMCs provided the cDNA or gDNA that served as material.

Original analysis: By means of reference gene primer amplification, nucleated cell counts were estimated. The assay was immunoSEQ multiplex PCR, and TCRdb's table has in-frame clones only and misses some. V, J and clone size are taken as reported in that table, and D and trimming were inferred from the DNA itself. Of some 82,000 clones listed, 81% are singletons. V was pared by 3 bases and J by 9 bases, with 12 bases between. Germline CDR1 is GTSNPN and CDR2 is SVGIG (reference sequence). The CDR3 covers 13 residues. J is TRBJ1-6 and V is TRBV30; D is uncertain. The TCR was taken from a man aged 80 or over with acute or convalescent COVID-19. Material for sequencing was peripheral blood. The chain's CDR3 is CAWRTPRGSPLHF. The CDR3 DNA is TGTGCCTGGAGGACCCCTCGGGGTTCACCCCTCCACTTT.